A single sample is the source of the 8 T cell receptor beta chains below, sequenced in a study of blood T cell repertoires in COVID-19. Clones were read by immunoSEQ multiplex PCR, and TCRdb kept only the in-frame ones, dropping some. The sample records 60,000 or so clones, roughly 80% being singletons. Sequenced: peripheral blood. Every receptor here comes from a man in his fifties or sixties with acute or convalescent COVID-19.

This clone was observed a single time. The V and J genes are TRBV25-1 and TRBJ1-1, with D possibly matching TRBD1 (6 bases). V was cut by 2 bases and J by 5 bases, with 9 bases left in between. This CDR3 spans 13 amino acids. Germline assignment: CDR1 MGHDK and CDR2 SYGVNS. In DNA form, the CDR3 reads TGTGCCAGCAGTGAACAGGGGTGGACTGAAGCTTTCTTT. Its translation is CASSEQGWTEAFF.

As DNA, the CDR3 is TGTGCCAGCAATCCCCAGGGGGCGTCTGGAAACACCATATATTTT. It codes for CASNPQGASGNTIYF. This chain links TRBV2 with TRBJ1-3; 8 bases fit TRBD1. The CDR3 covers 15 residues. V was pared by 7 bases and J by 1 base, with 6 bases of the junction left unmatched. Germline CDR1 is SNHLY and CDR2 is FYNNEI.

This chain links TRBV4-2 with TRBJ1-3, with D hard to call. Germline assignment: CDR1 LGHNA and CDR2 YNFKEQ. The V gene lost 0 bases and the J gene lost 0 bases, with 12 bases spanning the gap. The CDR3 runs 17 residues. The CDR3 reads CASSQDLRVDSGNTIYF. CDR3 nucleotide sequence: TGTGCCAGCAGCCAAGATCTGAGAGTAGACTCTGGAAACACCATATATTTT.

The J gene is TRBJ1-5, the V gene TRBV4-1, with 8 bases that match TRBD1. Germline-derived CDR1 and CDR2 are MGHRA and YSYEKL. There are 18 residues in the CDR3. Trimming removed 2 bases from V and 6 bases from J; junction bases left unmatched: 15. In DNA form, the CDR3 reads TGCGCCAGCAGCCAAAGCGGACAGGGAAGTACACTCGGTCAGCCCCAGCATTTT. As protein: CASSQSGQGSTLGQPQHF.

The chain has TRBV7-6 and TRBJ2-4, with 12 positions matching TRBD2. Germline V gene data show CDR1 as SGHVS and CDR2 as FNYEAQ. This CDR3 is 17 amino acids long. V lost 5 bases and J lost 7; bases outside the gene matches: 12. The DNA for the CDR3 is TGTGCCAGCAGCGCGACTAGCGGGGGCCGAGAGGGGAACATTCAGTACTTC. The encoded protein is CASSATSGGREGNIQYF.

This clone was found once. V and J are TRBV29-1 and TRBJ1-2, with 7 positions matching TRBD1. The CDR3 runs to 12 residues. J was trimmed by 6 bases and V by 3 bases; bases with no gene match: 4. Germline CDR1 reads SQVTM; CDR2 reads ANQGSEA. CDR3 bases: TGCAGCGTTGATAAGGGGACAGATGGCTACACCTTC. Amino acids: CSVDKGTDGYTF.

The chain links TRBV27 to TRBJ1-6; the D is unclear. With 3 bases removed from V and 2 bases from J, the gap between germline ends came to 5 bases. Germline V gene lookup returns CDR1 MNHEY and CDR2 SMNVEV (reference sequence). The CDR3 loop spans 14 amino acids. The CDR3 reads CASSLEAYNSPLHF. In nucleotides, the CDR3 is TGTGCCAGCAGTTTGGAGGCCTATAATTCACCCCTCCACTTT.

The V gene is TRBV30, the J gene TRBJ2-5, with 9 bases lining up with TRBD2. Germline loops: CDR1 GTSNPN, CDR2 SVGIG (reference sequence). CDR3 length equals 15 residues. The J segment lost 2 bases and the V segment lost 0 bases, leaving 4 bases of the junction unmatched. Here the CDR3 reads CAWSVPGLAQETQYF. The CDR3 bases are TGTGCCTGGAGTGTACCGGGACTAGCTCAAGAGACCCAGTACTTC.